The rows below give T cell receptor beta chains drawn from one sample of a study of T cell changes during pregnancy in multiple sclerosis. Sequenced by immunoSEQ multiplex PCR; TCRdb stores in-frame clones only, minus some. Of approximately 84,000 clones in the sample, about 94% were seen once. The source was peripheral blood, collected in the third trimester of pregnancy. The receptor source for this set is a female donor with multiple sclerosis, enrolled in a pregnancy study. The CDR3 runs from the conserved cysteine through the conserved F or W. D genes are given only for firm matches. Some rows have no size entry. The others give once, few or many, or a class for an expanded clone.

d_gene: TRBD2; abundance: .; v_gene: TRBV5-1; j_gene: TRBJ2-3; CDR3nt: TGCGCCAGCAGCTCGGGACTAGCGGGGGGCCTTAGCACAGATACGCAGTATTTT; CDR3aa: CASSSGLAGGLSTDTQYF
d_gene: .; abundance: .; v_gene: TRBV6-5; j_gene: TRBJ1-2; CDR3nt: TGTGCCAGCAGCCAGGGGAGTGGCTATGGCTACACCTTC; CDR3aa: CASSQGSGYGYTF
d_gene: TRBD1; abundance: .; v_gene: TRBV11-3; j_gene: TRBJ1-5; CDR3nt: TGTGCCAGCAGCTTAGGAAACAGGGGGGGGGAGCCCCAGCATTTT; CDR3aa: CASSLGNRGGEPQHF
d_gene: .; abundance: .; v_gene: TRBV30; j_gene: TRBJ1-5; CDR3nt: TGTGCCTTCGACACCCCCAATCAGCCCCAGCATTTT; CDR3aa: CAFDTPNQPQHF
d_gene: .; abundance: .; v_gene: TRBV5-4; j_gene: TRBJ2-1; CDR3nt: TGTGCCAGCAGCTCGGGGTCGAGACGCGATGAGCAGTTCTTC; CDR3aa: CASSSGSRRDEQFF
d_gene: .; abundance: .; v_gene: TRBV2; j_gene: TRBJ2-7; CDR3nt: TGTGCCAGCAGGGGGCCCTTGGGCGAGCAGTACTTC; CDR3aa: CASRGPLGEQYF
d_gene: .; abundance: .; v_gene: TRBV6-5; j_gene: TRBJ1-1; CDR3nt: TGTGCCAGCACGGGAAGGGCCAGTGAAGCTTTCTTT; CDR3aa: CASTGRASEAFF
d_gene: .; abundance: .; v_gene: TRBV9; j_gene: TRBJ2-1; CDR3nt: TGTGCCAGCAGCTCCACGGGCAATGAGCAGTTCTTC; CDR3aa: CASSSTGNEQFF
d_gene: .; abundance: .; v_gene: TRBV7-9; j_gene: TRBJ1-2; CDR3nt: TGTGCCAGCAGCCACAGACAGAGTTTCGGCTACACCTTC; CDR3aa: CASSHRQSFGYTF
d_gene: TRBD1; abundance: .; v_gene: TRBV7-6; j_gene: TRBJ2-7; CDR3nt: TGTGCCAGCAGCTCGGGACAGGGGGACGAGCAGTACTTC; CDR3aa: CASSSGQGDEQYF
d_gene: .; abundance: .; v_gene: TRBV9; j_gene: TRBJ2-3; CDR3nt: TGTGCCAGCAGCCCCCCAGGTACTAGCACAGATACGCAGTATTTT; CDR3aa: CASSPPGTSTDTQYF
d_gene: TRBD1; abundance: .; v_gene: TRBV2; j_gene: TRBJ1-3; CDR3nt: TGTGCCAGCAGTGTCGACAGGGGAGGAAACACCATATATTTT; CDR3aa: CASSVDRGGNTIYF
d_gene: TRBD1; abundance: .; v_gene: TRBV30; j_gene: TRBJ2-3; CDR3nt: TGTGCCTGGTCTGGACAGGGGATTAGCACAGATACGCAGTATTTT; CDR3aa: CAWSGQGISTDTQYF
d_gene: .; abundance: .; v_gene: TRBV27; j_gene: TRBJ1-6; CDR3nt: TGTGCCAGCAGTTTAGGGGGGGGCTCACCCCTCCACTTT; CDR3aa: CASSLGGGSPLHF
d_gene: .; abundance: .; v_gene: TRBV6-1; j_gene: TRBJ1-1; CDR3nt: TGTGCCAGCAGGGCCCCTCCCCACAGTGAAGCTTTCTTT; CDR3aa: CASRAPPHSEAFF
d_gene: .; abundance: .; v_gene: TRBV7-9; j_gene: TRBJ2-3; CDR3nt: TGTGCCAGCAGCTCTAGGGAGCGTTTCATCACAGATACGCAGTATTTT; CDR3aa: CASSSRERFITDTQYF
d_gene: .; abundance: .; v_gene: TRBV27; j_gene: TRBJ2-7; CDR3nt: TGTGCCAGCAGTTTCCAGGGGGGTTCCTACGAGCAGTACTTC; CDR3aa: CASSFQGGSYEQYF
d_gene: TRBD2; abundance: .; v_gene: TRBV7-9; j_gene: TRBJ2-3; CDR3nt: TGTGCCAGCAGCCAACGGGGGGGTGGTGCAGATACGCAGTATTTT; CDR3aa: CASSQRGGGADTQYF
d_gene: TRBD2; abundance: .; v_gene: TRBV4-2; j_gene: TRBJ2-1; CDR3nt: TGTGCCAGCAGCCAAGCGGGGGGAAGCTCCTACAATGAGCAGTTCTTC; CDR3aa: CASSQAGGSSYNEQFF
d_gene: .; abundance: .; v_gene: TRBV6-5; j_gene: TRBJ1-5; CDR3nt: TGTGCCAGCAGTTACTCGGGAGATCAGCCCCAGCATTTT; CDR3aa: CASSYSGDQPQHF
d_gene: TRBD1; abundance: .; v_gene: TRBV18; j_gene: TRBJ1-5; CDR3nt: TGTGCCAGCTCACCGGACAGGGTAGTGAGGAGCAATCAGCCCCAGCATTTT; CDR3aa: CASSPDRVVRSNQPQHF
d_gene: TRBD2; abundance: few; v_gene: TRBV15; j_gene: TRBJ2-1; CDR3nt: TGTGCCACCAGCGAAACCAGGGGACTAGCGGGTAGGCGGCATAATGAGCAGTTCTTC; CDR3aa: CATSETRGLAGRRHNEQFF
d_gene: .; abundance: .; v_gene: TRBV10-3; j_gene: TRBJ2-7; CDR3nt: TGTGCCATCAGTGTCCGGGACAACTACGAGCAGTACTTC; CDR3aa: CAISVRDNYEQYF
d_gene: .; abundance: .; v_gene: TRBV7-8; j_gene: TRBJ2-5; CDR3nt: TGTGCCAGCAGCTTAGGGGGCCCAGGGGGGTTGGAGACCCAGTACTTC; CDR3aa: CASSLGGPGGLETQYF
d_gene: .; abundance: .; v_gene: TRBV6-4; j_gene: TRBJ2-2; CDR3nt: TGTGCCAGCAGTACCCAGTACAGAGTTAACACCGGGGAGCTGTTTTTT; CDR3aa: CASSTQYRVNTGELFF
d_gene: .; abundance: .; v_gene: TRBV18; j_gene: TRBJ2-5; CDR3nt: TGTGCCAGCTCTCGGTACCAAGAGACCCAGTACTTC; CDR3aa: CASSRYQETQYF
d_gene: TRBD1; abundance: .; v_gene: TRBV27; j_gene: TRBJ2-7; CDR3nt: TGTGCCAGCAGTGCTACAGGGGCCGCCTACGAGCAGTACTTC; CDR3aa: CASSATGAAYEQYF
d_gene: .; abundance: few; v_gene: TRBV11-1; j_gene: TRBJ1-2; CDR3nt: TGTGCCAGCACTCCCATTAGAGGGCGAGGCTACACCTTC; CDR3aa: CASTPIRGRGYTF
d_gene: .; abundance: .; v_gene: TRBV5-1; j_gene: TRBJ1-4; CDR3nt: TGCGCCAGCAGCTTGGATGTACAGGGTGAAAAACTGTTTTTT; CDR3aa: CASSLDVQGEKLFF
d_gene: .; abundance: .; v_gene: TRBV25-1; j_gene: TRBJ1-6; CDR3nt: TGTGCCAGCAGGACGGGTTGGAATTCACCCCTCCACTTT; CDR3aa: CASRTGWNSPLHF
d_gene: .; abundance: .; v_gene: TRBV5-5; j_gene: TRBJ2-3; CDR3nt: TGTGCCAGCAGCTTGGCAGGGTACAGCACAGATACGCAGTATTTT; CDR3aa: CASSLAGYSTDTQYF
d_gene: .; abundance: once; v_gene: TRBV7-2; j_gene: TRBJ2-7; CDR3nt: TGTGCCAGCAGCCCGACAGCGACCGAGCAGTACTTC; CDR3aa: CASSPTATEQYF
d_gene: .; abundance: .; v_gene: TRBV30; j_gene: TRBJ2-3; CDR3nt: TGTGCCTGCTCCTCAATCCAGCCGGGACTCGCCCCGGATACGCAGTATTTT; CDR3aa: CACSSIQPGLAPDTQYF
d_gene: .; abundance: once; v_gene: TRBV18; j_gene: TRBJ1-3; CDR3nt: TGTGCCAGCTCTGCGGCAGGGCTCGACACCATATATTTT; CDR3aa: CASSAAGLDTIYF
d_gene: .; abundance: .; v_gene: TRBV18; j_gene: TRBJ2-7; CDR3nt: TGTGCCAGCTCACCATCACAGGCGATCTACGAGCAGTACTTC; CDR3aa: CASSPSQAIYEQYF
d_gene: .; abundance: .; v_gene: TRBV6-6; j_gene: TRBJ1-3; CDR3nt: TGTGCCAGCACGGTGTCTGGAAACACCATATATTTT; CDR3aa: CASTVSGNTIYF
d_gene: TRBD1; abundance: .; v_gene: TRBV27; j_gene: TRBJ2-7; CDR3nt: TGTGCCAGCACCCCAGCAGAGGGGGCCTCCTACGAGCAGTACTTC; CDR3aa: CASTPAEGASYEQYF
d_gene: TRBD2; abundance: once; v_gene: TRBV5-1; j_gene: TRBJ2-2; CDR3nt: TGCGCCAGCAGCTTTGGACTAGCGGGGTACACCGGGGAGCTGTTTTTT; CDR3aa: CASSFGLAGYTGELFF
d_gene: TRBD1; abundance: .; v_gene: TRBV15; j_gene: TRBJ1-1; CDR3nt: TGTGCCACCAGCAGAGATAAGGACAGGGGGCAACCGGCTTTCTTT; CDR3aa: CATSRDKDRGQPAFF
d_gene: .; abundance: .; v_gene: TRBV25-1; j_gene: TRBJ2-6; CDR3nt: TGTGCCAGCAGTGGCCCTATGGCCAACGTCCTGACTTTC; CDR3aa: CASSGPMANVLTF
d_gene: TRBD2; abundance: .; v_gene: TRBV4-1; j_gene: TRBJ2-5; CDR3nt: TGCGCCAGCAGCCAAGAACGGGGGGGCTGGCAGACCCAGTACTTC; CDR3aa: CASSQERGGWQTQYF
d_gene: TRBD1; abundance: .; v_gene: TRBV14; j_gene: TRBJ1-2; CDR3nt: TGTGCCAGCAGCCGATCAGGGGGCCCCATCTATGGCTACACCTTC; CDR3aa: CASSRSGGPIYGYTF
d_gene: .; abundance: .; v_gene: TRBV6-5; j_gene: TRBJ1-2; CDR3nt: TGTGCCAGCAGTTACTCGACCCAGCGGGATGGGGGCTACACCTTC; CDR3aa: CASSYSTQRDGGYTF
d_gene: TRBD1; abundance: .; v_gene: TRBV9; j_gene: TRBJ1-2; CDR3nt: TGTGCCAGCAGCGCCCTCCCGGGACAGGGGGGTGGCTACACCTTC; CDR3aa: CASSALPGQGGGYTF
d_gene: .; abundance: .; v_gene: TRBV6-6; j_gene: TRBJ2-1; CDR3nt: TGTGCCAGCAGCCAGTTTTTAGCCAATGAGCAGTTCTTC; CDR3aa: CASSQFLANEQFF
d_gene: TRBD2; abundance: .; v_gene: TRBV4-2; j_gene: TRBJ2-1; CDR3nt: TGTGCCAGCAGCCAAGACTTCGGGGGGGGGCGGAACAATGAGCAGTTCTTC; CDR3aa: CASSQDFGGGRNNEQFF
d_gene: TRBD2; abundance: .; v_gene: TRBV11-2; j_gene: TRBJ2-5; CDR3nt: TGTGCCAGCAGCTTAGCGGGCGGGGGGGCAAGGGAGACCCAGTACTTC; CDR3aa: CASSLAGGGARETQYF
d_gene: .; abundance: .; v_gene: TRBV7-9; j_gene: TRBJ1-1; CDR3nt: TGTGCCAGCAGCCCCTACGAGAACACTGAAGCTTTCTTT; CDR3aa: CASSPYENTEAFF
d_gene: .; abundance: .; v_gene: TRBV6-1; j_gene: TRBJ2-1; CDR3nt: TGTGCCAGCAGTGAACTCGACAGTACCCCCTACAATGAGCAGTTCTTC; CDR3aa: CASSELDSTPYNEQFF
d_gene: TRBD2; abundance: .; v_gene: TRBV2; j_gene: TRBJ2-2; CDR3nt: TGTGCCAGCATGCGGGGGGGCCAGGGCGGGGAGCTGTTTTTT; CDR3aa: CASMRGGQGGELFF
d_gene: .; abundance: .; v_gene: TRBV11-2; j_gene: TRBJ2-7; CDR3nt: TGTGCCAGCAGTTACGGCAGGGGCCCCGAGGTAGAGCAGTACTTC; CDR3aa: CASSYGRGPEVEQYF
d_gene: .; abundance: .; v_gene: TRBV27; j_gene: TRBJ1-5; CDR3nt: TGTGCCAGCAGTCTACGAGTGGGCCTCGATCAGCCCCAGCATTTT; CDR3aa: CASSLRVGLDQPQHF
d_gene: TRBD1; abundance: .; v_gene: TRBV6-5; j_gene: TRBJ1-5; CDR3nt: TGTGCCAGCAGTCCTCGACAGGGAGATCAGCCCCAGCATTTT; CDR3aa: CASSPRQGDQPQHF
d_gene: .; abundance: .; v_gene: TRBV5-5; j_gene: TRBJ2-7; CDR3nt: TGTGCCAGCAGCTTGTCACTAGCCCTCGAGCAGTACTTC; CDR3aa: CASSLSLALEQYF
d_gene: .; abundance: .; v_gene: TRBV25-1; j_gene: TRBJ1-4; CDR3nt: TGTGCCAGCAGTGAATATTTCCAGGGAACTAATGAAAAACTGTTTTTT; CDR3aa: CASSEYFQGTNEKLFF